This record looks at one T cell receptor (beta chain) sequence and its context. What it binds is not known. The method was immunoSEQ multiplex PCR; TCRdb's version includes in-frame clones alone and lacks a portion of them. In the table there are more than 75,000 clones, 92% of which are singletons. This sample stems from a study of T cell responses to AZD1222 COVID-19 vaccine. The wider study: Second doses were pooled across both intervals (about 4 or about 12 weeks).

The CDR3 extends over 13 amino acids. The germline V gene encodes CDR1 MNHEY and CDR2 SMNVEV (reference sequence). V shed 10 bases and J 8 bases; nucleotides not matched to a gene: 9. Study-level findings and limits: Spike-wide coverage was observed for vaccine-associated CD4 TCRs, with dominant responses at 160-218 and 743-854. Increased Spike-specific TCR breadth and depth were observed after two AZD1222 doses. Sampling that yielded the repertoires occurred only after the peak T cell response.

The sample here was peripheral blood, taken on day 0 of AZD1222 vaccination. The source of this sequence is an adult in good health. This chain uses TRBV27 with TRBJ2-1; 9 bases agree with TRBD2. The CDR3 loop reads CATGRTSVDEQFF. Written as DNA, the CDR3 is TGTGCCACCGGCCGGACTAGCGTCGATGAGCAGTTCTTC.